The entry below gives a single TCR beta chain sequence along with its context. The sample holds one count of this clone. The specificity of this receptor is unknown. The input lacks base qualities; no much larger clone sits a single base away. The library was made by the immunoSEQ multiplex PCR assay. Here the immuneACCESS table is served through TCRdb, limited to in-frame sequences with V and J called. Missing clones are a known gap in these copies; in checked studies unresolved V genes cover under half, and the rest lacks a known reason. This sample has tens of thousands of clones in its table, and more than 90% of those were observed once. Roughly 3.6% of the sample rests with the top ten. This specimen comes from a study of T cell changes during pregnancy in multiple sclerosis (dated by TCRdb to between 2018 and 2021). At the level of the whole study: The study looked at changes in the T cell repertoire across pregnancy in women with multiple sclerosis.

The V end loses 1 base and the J end loses 4 bases, and a stretch of 13 bases separates them. The CDR3 holds 16 amino acids from the cysteine to the phenylalanine. CDR3 DNA only is kept here, 48 bases in frame from base 1. In the germline V gene (reference sequence), CDR1 corresponds to SEHNR and CDR2 to FQNEAQ. This sequence uses TRBV7-9 and TRBJ2-2; a tentative D call is TRBD1 (5 bases match). The material was peripheral blood, obtained after pregnancy. This sequence was found in a female donor in good health, enrolled as a control in a pregnancy study. The CDR3 reads CASSLGVGRRTGELFF. The DNA sequence is given as TGTGCCAGCAGCTTAGGTGTGGGGCGCCGCACCGGGGAGCTGTTTTTT.